This TCR beta chain was identified in a study of Ad26.COV2.S vaccination and SARS-CoV-2 variants. Overall study results and limits: Post-vaccination spike-specific CD8+ and CD4+ T cell responses reportedly had substantial breadth.

Treatment: 15 to 20 received Ad26.COV2.S at low or high dose, single or two shots; about 5 received placebo; per-sample allocation not given. Following the first vaccine or placebo injection, samples were taken on day 63. Recruitment in Boston yielded a donor of adult age, 18-55 years. Expressing Wuhan-strain SARS-CoV-2 spike, an Ad26 vector served as the vaccine. Of note for this clone: What it binds is unknown.

Germline V gives CDR1 SNHLY, CDR2 FYNNEI. The CDR3 spans 15 residues. Unmatched junction bases numbered 7, after V lost 2 bases and J lost 7 bases. Profiling relied on immunoSEQ multiplex PCR, and the TCRdb table lists in-frame clones only, not all of them. The sample carries about 400,000 clones, approximately 86% recorded once. The TCR comes from a person between 18 and 60 years old who received the Ad26.COV2.S COVID-19 vaccine or a placebo. The sample consisted of peripheral blood, taken in a trial of Ad26.COV2.S vaccine versus placebo. The chain recombines TRBV2 with TRBJ2-1, with 8 bases identical to TRBD2. This CDR3 reads CASSEQGGGSNEQFF. CDR3 in DNA: TGTGCCAGCAGTGAACAAGGCGGGGGGTCGAATGAGCAGTTCTTC.